This T cell receptor beta chain is from a study of cytomegalovirus exposure and HLA in healthy donors. The study's findings and limits: Fewer N-insertions (relative to the approximately 670-donor mean) were reportedly seen in an Asian-associated ancestry cluster in a later analysis.

Germline assignment: CDR1 SEHNR and CDR2 FQNEAQ (reference sequence). The CDR3 has 16 amino acids. On this clone itself: Antigen: not known. At one of its ends the junction is not consistent with the germline gene, which may arise from a read error.

With 60 Vbeta and 13 Jbeta primers, the PCR was carried out. Using immunoSEQ multiplex PCR, the repertoire was profiled, and TCRdb retains in-frame clones only, with some absent. The sample table sets out about 160,000 clones. Sequencing was performed on PBMCs. The V call is TRBV7-9, the J call TRBJ2-1; D perhaps matches TRBD2 (7 bases). The clonotype comes from a man aged 30 to 39 in good health and CMV-seronegative. DNA of the CDR3: TGTGTCAGCAGCTCACGAGGGGGAGGGGCTAGCTATGAGCAGTTCTTC. Its protein is CVSSSRGGGASYEQFF.